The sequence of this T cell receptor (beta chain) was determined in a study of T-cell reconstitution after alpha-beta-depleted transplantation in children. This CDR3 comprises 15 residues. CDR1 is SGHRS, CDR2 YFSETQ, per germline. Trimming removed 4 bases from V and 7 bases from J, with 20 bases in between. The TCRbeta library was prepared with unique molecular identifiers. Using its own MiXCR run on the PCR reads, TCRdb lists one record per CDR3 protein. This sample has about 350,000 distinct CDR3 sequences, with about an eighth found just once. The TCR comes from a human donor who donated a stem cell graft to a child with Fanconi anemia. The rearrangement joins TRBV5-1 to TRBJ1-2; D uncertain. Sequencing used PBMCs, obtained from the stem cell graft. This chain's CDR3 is CASSPDLDLLSGYTF. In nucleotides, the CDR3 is TGCGCCAGCAGCCCTGATCTGGATCTTTTAAGTGGCTACACCTTC.